This T cell receptor beta chain was documented in a study of human T cells and chemical hapten exposure. Study conclusions and caveats: With regard to DPC sensitization, TCRs above 1 in 1000 frequency did not change.

From the 5' RACE reads, TCRdb called clonotypes with MiXCR, one entry per CDR3 protein. The sample carries 80,000 or so distinct CDR3 sequences, about a sixth recorded once. In the case of this clonotype: No antigen is known for it.

Unseparated into fractions, whole blood served as the source from which total RNA was extracted. Trimming took off 0 bases at V and 4 bases at J, with 7 bases between the two ends. CDR1 is SQVTM and CDR2 is ANQGSEA in the germline V gene. There are 13 residues in the CDR3. The V and J genes are TRBV29-1 and TRBJ1-5; D remains unclear. This TCR came from a female donor in good health. The CDR3 sequence is CSVEDGGNQPQHF. The CDR3 bases are TGCAGCGTTGAAGACGGAGGGAATCAGCCCCAGCATTTT.